This note documents a single TCR beta chain sequence. Its specificity is unknown. Produced via immunoSEQ multiplex PCR; TCRdb's table is partial and in-frame only. Counted here are 20,000 to 30,000 clones, 69% occurring once; the ten biggest clones make up less than 20%. The data were taken from a study of vaccination effects on CD4 cells after COVID-19. Study details: A couple of convalescent patients gave samples 16 days and one week before vaccination.

The CDR3 totals 16 residues. Germline values: CDR1 LNHDA, CDR2 SQIVND (reference sequence). Trimming took 4 bases from V and 3 from J; bases not matched to a gene: 8. Antigen-specific CD4+ T cells were expanded with viral peptide pools in the ViraFEST assay before sequencing. The culture ran for about eleven days before CD4+ T cells were isolated. Their SARS-CoV-2 infection, verified by PCR, occurred between March and December 2020. PBMC were cultured at under 2.5 million per well with around 9.2 IU/ml IL-2 and around 9.2 ug/ml peptides. Findings and limits, study-wide: For convalescents, most of the spike-reactive clones seen post-vaccine were new vaccine-induced clones. Few convalescent patients and no early post-infection timepoints were included in the study.

The TCR was taken from a human donor who had a prior SARS-CoV-2 infection. The source material was CD4+ T cells from PBMCs cultured with SARS-CoV-2 spike peptides, sampled before COVID-19 vaccination. The gene calls are TRBV19 and TRBJ2-3; 9 nucleotides align to TRBD2. The CDR3 reads CASSTFSGRSTDTQYF. As DNA, the CDR3 is TGTGCCAGTAGTACCTTTAGCGGGAGAAGTACAGATACGCAGTATTTT.